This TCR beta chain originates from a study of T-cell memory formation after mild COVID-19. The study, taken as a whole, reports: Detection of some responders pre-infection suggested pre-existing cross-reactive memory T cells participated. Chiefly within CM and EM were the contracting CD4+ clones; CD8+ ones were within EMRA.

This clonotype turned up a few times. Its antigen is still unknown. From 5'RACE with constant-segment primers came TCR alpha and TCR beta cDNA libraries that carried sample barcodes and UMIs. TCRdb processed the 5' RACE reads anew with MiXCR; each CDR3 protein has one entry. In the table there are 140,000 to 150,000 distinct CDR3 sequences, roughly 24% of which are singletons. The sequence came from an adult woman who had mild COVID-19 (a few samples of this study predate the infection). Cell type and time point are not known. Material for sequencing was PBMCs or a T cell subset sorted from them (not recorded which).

DNA for the CDR3: TGTGCCAGCAGCTTGGGGGGCCGAAAAGAGACCCAGTACTTC. Protein sequence: CASSLGGRKETQYF. The chain uses TRBV13 and TRBJ2-5; D is tentatively TRBD1 or TRBD2 (6 bases each). The CDR3 totals 14 residues. V shed 3 bases and J shed 3 bases, with 11 bases lying between them. Per the germline V gene, CDR1 is PRHDT and CDR2 is FYEKMQ (reference sequence). Full variable domain (missing parts from reference TRBV13 and TRBJ2-5): AAGVIQSPRHLIKEKRETATLKCYPIPRHDTVYWYQQGPGQDPQFLISFYEKMQSDKGSIPDRFSAQQFSDYHSELNMSSLELGDSALYFCASSLGGRKETQYFGPGTRLLVL.